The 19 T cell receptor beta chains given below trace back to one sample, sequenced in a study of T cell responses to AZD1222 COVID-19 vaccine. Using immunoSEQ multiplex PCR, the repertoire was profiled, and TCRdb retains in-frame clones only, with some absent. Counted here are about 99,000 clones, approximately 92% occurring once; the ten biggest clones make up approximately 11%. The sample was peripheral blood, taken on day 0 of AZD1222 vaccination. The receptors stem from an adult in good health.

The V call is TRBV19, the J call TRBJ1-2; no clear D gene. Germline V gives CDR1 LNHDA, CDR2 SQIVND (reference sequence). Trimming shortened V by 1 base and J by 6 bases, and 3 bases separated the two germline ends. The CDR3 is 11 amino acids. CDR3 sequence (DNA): TGTGCCAGTAGTATAGGGGATGGCTACACCTTC. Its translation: CASSIGDGYTF.

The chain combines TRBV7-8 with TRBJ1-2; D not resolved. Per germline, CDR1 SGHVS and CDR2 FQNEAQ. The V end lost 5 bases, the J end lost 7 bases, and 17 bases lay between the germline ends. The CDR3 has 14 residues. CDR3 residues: CASSANPTGIGYTF. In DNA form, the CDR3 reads TGTGCCAGCAGCGCTAACCCGACCGGGATTGGCTACACCTTC.

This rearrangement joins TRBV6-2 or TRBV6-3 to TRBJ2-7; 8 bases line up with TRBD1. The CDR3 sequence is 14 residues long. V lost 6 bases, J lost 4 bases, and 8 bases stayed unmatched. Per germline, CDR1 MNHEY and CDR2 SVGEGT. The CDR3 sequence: CASSLPTGGYEQYF. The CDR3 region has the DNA TGTGCCAGCAGCTTGCCCACAGGGGGATACGAGCAGTACTTC.

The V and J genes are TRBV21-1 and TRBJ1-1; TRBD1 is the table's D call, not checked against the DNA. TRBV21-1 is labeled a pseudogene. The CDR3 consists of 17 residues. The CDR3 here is CASSKKAGTGISTEAFF. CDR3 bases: TGTGCCAGCAGCAAAAAGGCGGGGACAGGGATATCCACTGAAGCTTTCTTT.

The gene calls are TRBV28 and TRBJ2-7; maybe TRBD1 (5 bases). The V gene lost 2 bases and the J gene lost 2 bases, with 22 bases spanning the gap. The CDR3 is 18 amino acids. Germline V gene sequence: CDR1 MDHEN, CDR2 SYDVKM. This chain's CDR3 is CASSLEIYRGDFTYEQYF. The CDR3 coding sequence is TGTGCCAGCAGTTTAGAGATTTATAGGGGCGATTTCACCTACGAGCAGTACTTC. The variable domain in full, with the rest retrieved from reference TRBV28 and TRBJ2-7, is DVKVTQSSRYLVKRTGEKVFLECVQDMDHENMFWYRQDPGLGLRLIYFSYDVKMKEKGDIPEGYSVSREKKERFSLILESASTNQTSMYLCASSLEIYRGDFTYEQYFGPGTRLTVT.

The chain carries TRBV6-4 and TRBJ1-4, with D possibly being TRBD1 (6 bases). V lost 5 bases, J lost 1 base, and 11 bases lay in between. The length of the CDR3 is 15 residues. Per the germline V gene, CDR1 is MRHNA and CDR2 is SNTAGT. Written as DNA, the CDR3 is TGTGCCAGCAGTACCACAGGGCAAACTAATGAAAAACTGTTTTTT. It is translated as CASSTTGQTNEKLFF.

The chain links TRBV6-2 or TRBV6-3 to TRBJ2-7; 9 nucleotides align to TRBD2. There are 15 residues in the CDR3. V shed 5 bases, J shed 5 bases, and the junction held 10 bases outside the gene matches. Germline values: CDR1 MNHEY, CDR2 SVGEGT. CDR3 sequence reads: CASSAPGLAGNEQYF. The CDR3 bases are TGTGCCAGCAGTGCTCCGGGACTAGCAGGAAACGAGCAGTACTTC.

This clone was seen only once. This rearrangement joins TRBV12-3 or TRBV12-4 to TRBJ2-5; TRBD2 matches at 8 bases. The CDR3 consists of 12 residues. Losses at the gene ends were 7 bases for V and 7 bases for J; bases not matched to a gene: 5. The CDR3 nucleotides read TGTGCCAGCACGGGGGGGAGCGGGACCCAGTACTTC. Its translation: CASTGGSGTQYF.

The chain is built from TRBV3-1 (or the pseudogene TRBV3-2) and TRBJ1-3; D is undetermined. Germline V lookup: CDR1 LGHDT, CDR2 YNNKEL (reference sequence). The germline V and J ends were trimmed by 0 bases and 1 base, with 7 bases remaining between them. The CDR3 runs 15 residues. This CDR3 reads CASSQDLRSGNTIYF. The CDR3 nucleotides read TGTGCCAGCAGCCAAGATCTTAGGTCTGGAAACACCATATATTTT.

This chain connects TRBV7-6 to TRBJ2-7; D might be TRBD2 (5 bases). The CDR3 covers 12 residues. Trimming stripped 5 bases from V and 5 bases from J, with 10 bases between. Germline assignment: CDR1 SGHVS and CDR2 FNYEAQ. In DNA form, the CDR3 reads TGTGCCAGCAGCCTATACGGGAACGAGCAGTACTTC. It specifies CASSLYGNEQYF.

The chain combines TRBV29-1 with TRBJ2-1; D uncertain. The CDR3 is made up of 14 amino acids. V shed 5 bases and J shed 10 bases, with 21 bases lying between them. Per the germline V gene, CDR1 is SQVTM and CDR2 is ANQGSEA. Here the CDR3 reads CSVSPRLTYGEQFF. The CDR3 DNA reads TGCAGCGTTTCCCCCCGTCTTACATACGGAGAGCAGTTCTTC.

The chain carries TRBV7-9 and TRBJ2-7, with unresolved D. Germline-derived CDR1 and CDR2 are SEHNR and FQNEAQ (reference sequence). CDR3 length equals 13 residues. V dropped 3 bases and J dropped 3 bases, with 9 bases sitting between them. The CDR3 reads CASSFTEGYEQYF. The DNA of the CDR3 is TGTGCCAGCAGCTTCACCGAAGGCTACGAGCAGTACTTC.

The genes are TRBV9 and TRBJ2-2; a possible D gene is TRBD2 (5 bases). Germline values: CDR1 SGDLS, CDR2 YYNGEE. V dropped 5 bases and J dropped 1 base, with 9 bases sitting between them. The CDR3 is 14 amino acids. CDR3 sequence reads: CASRQSGNTGELFF. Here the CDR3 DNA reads TGTGCCAGCAGACAAAGCGGGAACACCGGGGAGCTGTTTTTT.

The CDR3 DNA is TGTGCCAGTAGTATCGGGACTAGCGGCACCTACGAGCAGTACTTC. It specifies CASSIGTSGTYEQYF. The V call is TRBV19, the J call TRBJ2-7, with TRBD2 matching 11 bases. The CDR3 has 15 amino acids. The germline V gene has CDR1 LNHDA and CDR2 SQIVND (reference sequence). J gave up 2 bases and V 3 bases, and 3 bases lay outside the gene matches.

The CDR3 nucleotides read TGTGCCAGCAGCGAGGGAAGGGAGCGCCCCTACGAGCAGTACTTC. Translated, it gives CASSEGRERPYEQYF. The chain recombines TRBV9 with TRBJ2-7, with D possibly TRBD2 on 5 matching bases. V was shortened by 3 bases and J by 2 bases, with 15 bases between the two germline ends. Germline loops: CDR1 SGDLS, CDR2 YYNGEE. The CDR3 covers 15 residues.

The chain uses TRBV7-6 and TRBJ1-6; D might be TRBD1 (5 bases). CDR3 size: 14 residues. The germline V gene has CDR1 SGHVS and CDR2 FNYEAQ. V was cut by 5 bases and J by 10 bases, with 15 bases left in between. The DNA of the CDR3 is TGTGCCAGCAGCCGGACAAGGGCTGGGTCACCCCTCCACTTT. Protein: CASSRTRAGSPLHF.

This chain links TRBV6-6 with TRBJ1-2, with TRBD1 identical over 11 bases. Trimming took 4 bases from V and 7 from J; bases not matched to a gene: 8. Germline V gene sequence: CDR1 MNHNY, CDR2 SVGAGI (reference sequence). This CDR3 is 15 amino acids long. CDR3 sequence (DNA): TGTGCCAGCAGTTTCCGGGACAGGGGGTTTGGTGGCTACACCTTC. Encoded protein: CASSFRDRGFGGYTF.

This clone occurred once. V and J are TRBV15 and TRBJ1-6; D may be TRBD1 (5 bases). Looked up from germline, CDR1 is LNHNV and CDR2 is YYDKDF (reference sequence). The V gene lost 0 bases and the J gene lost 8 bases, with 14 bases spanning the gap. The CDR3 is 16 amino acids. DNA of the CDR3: TGTGCCACCAGCAGAGATCCGGGTCAGGGCGATTCACCCCTCCACTTT. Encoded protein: CATSRDPGQGDSPLHF.

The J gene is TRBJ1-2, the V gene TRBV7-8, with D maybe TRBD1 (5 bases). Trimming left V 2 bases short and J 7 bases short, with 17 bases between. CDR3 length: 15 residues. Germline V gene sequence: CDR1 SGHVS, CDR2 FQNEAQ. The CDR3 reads CASSLSRDSGVGYTF. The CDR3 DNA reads TGTGCCAGCAGCTTAAGCCGTGATTCGGGGGTTGGCTACACCTTC.